This TCR beta chain was observed in a study of graft-versus-host responses after intestinal transplantation. Regarding the study as a whole: Ileal or blood samples showed some GvH clones first, and such clones were also found in recipient marrow. The presence of high graft-versus-host to host-versus-graft clonal ratios in allografts characterized patients with graft-donor T cell macrochimerism. Declining HvG levels early post-transplant were linked to peak circulating GvH clone levels.

On this clone itself: Its antigen is currently unknown.

Repertoires were generated with immunoSEQ multiplex PCR, while TCRdb's copy carries only in-frame clones and drops some. In the table there are almost 55,000 clones, more than 80% of which are singletons. Looked up from germline, CDR1 is PRHDT and CDR2 is FYEKMQ (reference sequence). V was cut by 0 bases and J by 5 bases, with 7 bases left in between. The CDR3 runs 13 residues. The receptor was isolated from a human patient who received an intestinal transplant, so some T cells may come from the graft donor. The sequencing used PBMCs, collected roughly 660 days after intestinal transplant. The genes are TRBV13 and TRBJ1-1; tentatively, D is TRBD1 (6 bases). CDR3 in amino acids: CASSLGTGTEAFF. The CDR3 nucleotides are TGTGCCAGCAGCTTAGGCACAGGGACTGAAGCTTTCTTT.